The clone carrying this T cell receptor beta chain appeared many times. Antigen specificity is unknown. This entry belongs to a study of T cell repertoires in cytomegalovirus infection. TCRdb reprocessed the reads via MiXCR and lists one record per CDR3 protein. The sample holds around 330,000 distinct CDR3 sequences, 17% seen once. The CDR3 is 17 amino acids. The ends lost 5 bases at V and 5 bases at J; junction bases unmatched: 17. Study outcomes and limitations: The ex vivo response showed dominance by HLA-C-restricted CMV-specific TCR beta clonotypes. Carriers of CMV plus the relevant HLA were identified by cumulative public TCR beta family frequency.

J is TRBJ1-2 and V is TRBV12-3 or TRBV12-4; 7 bases line up with TRBD1. Sequenced: PBMCs. This receptor was identified in a human donor in good health (CMV status not recorded). Some clones in this sample may be carry-over from other donors' samples. The CDR3, as DNA: TGTGCCAGCAGTCGGGGGACCGACAGGGTGGGATCTTATGGCTACACCTTC. Amino acid sequence: CASSRGTDRVGSYGYTF.